The rows below give T cell receptor beta chains drawn from one sample of a study of read filtering for tumor transcriptome and immune sequencing. TCRdb reprocessed the reads with MiXCR, giving one entry per CDR3 protein. The sample has about 57,000 distinct CDR3 sequences, 20% to 25% seen once. The sequenced sample was a population of CD138-negative cells sorted from bone marrow. These receptors all stem from a donor at least 40 years old with multiple myeloma. The CDR3 runs from the conserved cysteine through the conserved F or W. D genes are given only for firm matches. Clone size is shown for a subset of rows, as once, few, many or a class of expanded clone.

j_gene: TRBJ2-7; abundance: NA; d_gene: TRBD1; v_gene: TRBV6-2/TRBV6-3; CDR3nt: TGTGCCAGCAGGGGGGACAGCTCCTACGAGCAGTACTTC; CDR3aa: CASRGDSSYEQYF
j_gene: TRBJ2-1; abundance: many; d_gene: NA; v_gene: TRBV14; CDR3nt: TGTGCCAGCAGCCAAGACTTGCGCTCCTACAATGAGCAGTTCTTC; CDR3aa: CASSQDLRSYNEQFF
j_gene: TRBJ2-1; abundance: medium-sized; d_gene: TRBD2; v_gene: TRBV7-6; CDR3nt: TGTGCCAGCAGCTTAGCGGTAGCGGGGGCCGCCTACAATGAGCAGTTCTTC; CDR3aa: CASSLAVAGAAYNEQFF
j_gene: TRBJ2-2; abundance: NA; d_gene: TRBD1; v_gene: TRBV7-9; CDR3nt: TGTGCCAGCAGCCCGCTCGGACAGGGGAACACCGGGGAGCTGTTTTTT; CDR3aa: CASSPLGQGNTGELFF
j_gene: TRBJ2-1; abundance: many; d_gene: NA; v_gene: TRBV19; CDR3nt: TGTGCCAGTACCCACGACAGCTCCTACAATGAGCAGTTCTTC; CDR3aa: CASTHDSSYNEQFF
j_gene: TRBJ2-2; abundance: many; d_gene: NA; v_gene: TRBV5-6; CDR3nt: TGTGCCAGCAGCTTGGGTCTGGGGAAGAACACCGGGGAGCTGTTTTTT; CDR3aa: CASSLGLGKNTGELFF
j_gene: TRBJ2-3; abundance: once; d_gene: TRBD1; v_gene: TRBV12-3/TRBV12-4; CDR3nt: TGTGCCTGCACCATAGGGGGCTTGGCAGATACGCAGTATTTT; CDR3aa: CACTIGGLADTQYF
j_gene: TRBJ2-2; abundance: many; d_gene: NA; v_gene: TRBV3-1; CDR3nt: TGTGCCAGCAGCCAAAAGGCTCCGAACACCGGGGAGCTGTTTTTT; CDR3aa: CASSQKAPNTGELFF
j_gene: TRBJ2-3; abundance: NA; d_gene: NA; v_gene: TRBV5-1; CDR3nt: TGCGCCAGCGGCTTGCGGGCCCGTCAGGATACGCAGTATTTT; CDR3aa: CASGLRARQDTQYF
j_gene: TRBJ1-1; abundance: many; d_gene: NA; v_gene: TRBV7-7; CDR3nt: TGTGCTAGCAGCTTAGCAGACGGGGTCACTGAAGCTTTCTTT; CDR3aa: CASSLADGVTEAFF
j_gene: TRBJ2-5; abundance: many; d_gene: TRBD2; v_gene: TRBV5-1; CDR3nt: TGCGCCAGCAGCTTTCGACTAGCGGGAACAGAGACCCAGTACTTC; CDR3aa: CASSFRLAGTETQYF